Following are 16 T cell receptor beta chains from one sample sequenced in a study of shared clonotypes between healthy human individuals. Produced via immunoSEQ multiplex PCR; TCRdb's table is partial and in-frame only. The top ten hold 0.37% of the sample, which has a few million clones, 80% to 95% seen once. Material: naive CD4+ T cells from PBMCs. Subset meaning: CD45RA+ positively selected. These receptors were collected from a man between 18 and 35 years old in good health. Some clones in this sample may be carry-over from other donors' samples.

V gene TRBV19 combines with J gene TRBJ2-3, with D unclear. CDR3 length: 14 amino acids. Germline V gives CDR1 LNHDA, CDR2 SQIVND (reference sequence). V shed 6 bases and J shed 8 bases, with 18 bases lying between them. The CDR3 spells CASSLLLGMGTQYF. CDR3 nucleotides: TGTGCCAGTAGCCTCCTTTTGGGGATGGGTACGCAGTATTTT.

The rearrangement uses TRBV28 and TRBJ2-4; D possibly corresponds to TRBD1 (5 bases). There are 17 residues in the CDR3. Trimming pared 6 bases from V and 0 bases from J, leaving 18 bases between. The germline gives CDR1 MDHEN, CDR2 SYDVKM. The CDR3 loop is CASRDIGYNLAKNIQYF. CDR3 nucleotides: TGTGCCAGCAGGGACATTGGTTACAATTTAGCCAAAAACATTCAGTACTTC.

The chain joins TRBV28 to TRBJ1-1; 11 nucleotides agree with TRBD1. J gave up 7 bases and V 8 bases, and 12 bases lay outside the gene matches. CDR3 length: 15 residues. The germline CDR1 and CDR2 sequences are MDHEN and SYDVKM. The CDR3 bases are TGTGCCAGCGCGGGGACAGGGGGGGACGGGATTGAAGCTTTCTTT. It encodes CASAGTGGDGIEAFF.

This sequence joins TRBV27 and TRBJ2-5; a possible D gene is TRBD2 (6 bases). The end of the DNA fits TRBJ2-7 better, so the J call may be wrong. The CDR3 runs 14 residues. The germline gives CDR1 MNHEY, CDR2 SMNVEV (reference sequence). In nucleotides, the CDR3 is TGTGCCAGCAGCTCGATGGGGGGTGAATACGAGCAGTACTTC. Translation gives CASSSMGGEYEQYF.

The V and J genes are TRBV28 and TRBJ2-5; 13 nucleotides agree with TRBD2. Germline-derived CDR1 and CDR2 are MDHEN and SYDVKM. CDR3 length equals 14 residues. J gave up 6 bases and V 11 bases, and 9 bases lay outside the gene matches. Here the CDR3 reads CACRLAGGGKTQYF. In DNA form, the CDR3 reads TGTGCCTGCCGACTAGCGGGAGGAGGAAAGACCCAGTACTTC.

The CDR3 nucleotides are TGTGCCAGCAGTCCGGGTCCCAATGAGCAGTTCTTC. Translating gives CASSPGPNEQFF. J is TRBJ2-1 and V is TRBV2, with D hard to call. The CDR3 is 12 amino acids. V gave up 5 bases and J gave up 6 bases, with 8 bases separating them. Looked up from germline, CDR1 is SNHLY and CDR2 is FYNNEI.

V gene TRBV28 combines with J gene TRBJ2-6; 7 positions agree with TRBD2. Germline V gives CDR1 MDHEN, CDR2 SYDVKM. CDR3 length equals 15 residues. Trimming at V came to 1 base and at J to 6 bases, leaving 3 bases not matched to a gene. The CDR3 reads CASSLSGGVANVLTF. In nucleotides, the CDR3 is TGTGCCAGCAGTTTATCTGGGGGGGTGGCCAACGTCCTGACTTTC.

The CDR3 DNA reads as TGCAGCGTTGATGCTAGTTCTGGGGAGCTGTTTTTT. Protein product: CSVDASSGELFF. This rearrangement joins TRBV29-1 to TRBJ2-2; D gene uncertain. The CDR3 extends over 12 amino acids. Trimming stripped 3 bases from V and 8 bases from J, with 10 bases between. The germline gives CDR1 SQVTM, CDR2 ANQGSEA.

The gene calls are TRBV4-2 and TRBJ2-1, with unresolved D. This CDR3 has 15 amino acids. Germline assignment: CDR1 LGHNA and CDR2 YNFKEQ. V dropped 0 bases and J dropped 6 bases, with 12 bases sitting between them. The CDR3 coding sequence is TGTGCCAGCAGCCAAGATTTCAGCGCCCCCAATGAGCAGTTCTTC. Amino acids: CASSQDFSAPNEQFF.

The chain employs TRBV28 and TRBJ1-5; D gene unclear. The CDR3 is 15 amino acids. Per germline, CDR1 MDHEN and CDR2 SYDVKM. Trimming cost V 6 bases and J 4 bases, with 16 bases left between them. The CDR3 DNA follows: TGTGCCAGCAGCCTCCCTAGGCAGCTTAATCAGCCCCAGCATTTT. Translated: CASSLPRQLNQPQHF.

In DNA, the CDR3 is TGTGCCAGCGCGAGGTACGAGCAGTACTTC. This encodes CASARYEQYF. This chain connects TRBV5-8 to TRBJ2-7; D not certain. Trimming took off 7 bases at V and 4 bases at J, with 6 bases between the two ends. The CDR3 loop spans 10 amino acids. CDR1 is SGHTS and CDR2 is YDEGEE in the germline V gene.

The CDR3 bases are TGTGCCAGCAGCGGGGGGTCTGAAGCTTTCTTT. This encodes CASSGGSEAFF. The chain uses TRBV9 and TRBJ1-1, with a tentative D call TRBD1 (5 bases). Trimming left V 3 bases short and J 6 bases short, with 6 bases between. CDR1 and CDR2 from the germline V gene are SGDLS and YYNGEE. The CDR3 runs to 11 residues.

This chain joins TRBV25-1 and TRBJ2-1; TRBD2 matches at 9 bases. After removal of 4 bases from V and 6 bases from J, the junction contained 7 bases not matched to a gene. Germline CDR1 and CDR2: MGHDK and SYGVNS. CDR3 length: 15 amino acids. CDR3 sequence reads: CASSASGTSINEQFF. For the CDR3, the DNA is TGTGCCAGCAGTGCGTCCGGGACTAGCATCAATGAGCAGTTCTTC.

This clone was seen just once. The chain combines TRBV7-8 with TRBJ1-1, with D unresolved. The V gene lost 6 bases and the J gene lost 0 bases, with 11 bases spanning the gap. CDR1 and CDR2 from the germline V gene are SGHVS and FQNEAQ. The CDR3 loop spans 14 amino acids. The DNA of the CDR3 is TGTGCCAGCAGAGTCGACCGACTGAACACTGAAGCTTTCTTT. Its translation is CASRVDRLNTEAFF.

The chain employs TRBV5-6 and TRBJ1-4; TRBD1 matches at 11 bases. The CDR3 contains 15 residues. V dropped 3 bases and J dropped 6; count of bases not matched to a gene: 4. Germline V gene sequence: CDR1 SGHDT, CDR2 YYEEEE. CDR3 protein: CASSSPGQGDEKLFF. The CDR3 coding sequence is TGTGCCAGCAGCTCACCGGGACAGGGGGATGAAAAACTGTTTTTT.

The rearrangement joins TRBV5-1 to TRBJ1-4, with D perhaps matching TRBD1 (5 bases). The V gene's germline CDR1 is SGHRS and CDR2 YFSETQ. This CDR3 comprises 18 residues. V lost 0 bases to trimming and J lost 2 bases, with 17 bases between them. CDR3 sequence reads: CASSLGQGRLPTNEKLFF. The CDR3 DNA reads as TGCGCCAGCAGCTTGGGGCAGGGTCGGCTTCCCACTAATGAAAAACTGTTTTTT.